Included here is one T cell receptor (beta chain) sequence, with context. In the source study's methods: Nucleated cell number was recorded as an estimate derived from reference gene primer amplification. Profiling relied on immunoSEQ multiplex PCR, and the TCRdb table lists in-frame clones only, not all of them. That table furnishes V, J and clone size, whereas the DNA furnished D and trimming. The sample has 84,000 or so clones; roughly 90% are singletons. The data derive from a study of blood T cell repertoires in COVID-19. Across the whole study: Samples of COVID-19 (acute and convalescent) were obtained from the United States, Italy and Spain. The analysed material was cDNA or gDNA that came from T cells, B-cell-depleted T cells, or PBMCs.

The V gene's germline CDR1 is LNHDA and CDR2 SQIVND (reference sequence). The CDR3 is 13 residues long. V gave up 5 bases and J gave up 2 bases, with 9 bases separating them. The chain joins TRBV19 to TRBJ1-2, with a possible D match to TRBD1 (5 bases). This clonotype was sampled from a man between 70 and 80 years old with acute or convalescent COVID-19. Sequenced input: peripheral blood. For the CDR3, the DNA is TGTGCCAGTAGTTTCGACAGAAACTATGGCTACACCTTC. Amino acids: CASSFDRNYGYTF.